This T cell receptor beta chain was sequenced during a study of T-cell reconstitution after alpha-beta-depleted transplantation in children. Findings and limits, study-wide: High day-60 TCRbeta diversity in some patients came from surviving recipient T cells and thymic progenitors. Reports say that about two months after transplant, the alpha-beta T cells came out of several hundred graft clones that had expanded.

To note about this clonotype: The antigen remains unidentified.

Unique molecular identifiers were used to barcode this TCRbeta library. MiXCR, applied by TCRdb to the PCR reads, yields one record per CDR3 protein. In the table there are about 78,000 distinct CDR3 sequences, less than 15% of which are singletons. Germline CDR1 WNHNN, CDR2 SYGVQD (reference sequence). V lost 2 bases and J lost 6; bases outside the gene matches: 9. This CDR3 is 16 amino acids long. J is TRBJ2-4 and V is TRBV10-1; 8 bases fit TRBD1. The receptor's source is a male patient aged 2-15 years who had a stem cell transplant for acute lymphoblastic leukemia, so the T cells may come from the graft donor. The source material was PBMCs, mostly from graft donor cells, sampled 180 days after TCRalphabeta/CD19-depleted stem cell transplant. CDR3 sequence: CASSETPDRERNIQYF. In DNA, the CDR3 is TGCGCCAGCAGTGAGACCCCGGACAGGGAGAGAAACATTCAGTACTTC.